These 18 T cell receptor beta chains originate from one sample sequenced in a study of blood T cell repertoires in COVID-19. The protocol was immunoSEQ multiplex PCR, while the TCRdb copy is restricted to in-frame clones and leaves out a portion. This sample has 130,000 or so clones, with under 85% found just once. Input material: peripheral blood. These receptors came from a human donor in a cohort sampled during active COVID-19.

This clone appeared a few times. V gene TRBV18 combines with J gene TRBJ2-7; no reliable D call. Trimming pared 3 bases from V and 0 bases from J, leaving 9 bases between. The CDR3 extends over 14 amino acids. The V gene's germline CDR1 is KGHSH and CDR2 LQKENI. The CDR3 region is CASSPSRDSYEQYF. The CDR3 coding sequence is TGTGCCAGCTCACCCTCGAGAGACTCCTACGAGCAGTACTTC.

The chain couples TRBV24-1 to TRBJ2-7; no firm D call. CDR1 and CDR2 from the germline V gene are KGHDR and SFDVKD. CDR3 length: 13 residues. V was cut by 2 bases and J by 3 bases, with 7 bases left in between. The CDR3 bases are TGTGCCACCAGTGATTCAACAATCTACGAGCAGTACTTC. Translating it yields CATSDSTIYEQYF.

The chain links TRBV19 to TRBJ1-2, with TRBD1 matching over 9 bases. This CDR3 has 15 amino acids. Per the germline V gene, CDR1 is LNHDA and CDR2 is SQIVND (reference sequence). J gave up 2 bases and V 9 bases, and 10 bases lay outside the gene matches. The CDR3 nucleotides are TGTGCCAGCCAAGGACGGACAGGGGCGAACTATGGCTACACCTTC. It codes for CASQGRTGANYGYTF.

The rearrangement uses TRBV3-1 (or the pseudogene TRBV3-2) and TRBJ1-1, with D uncertain. The V end lost 3 bases, the J end lost 2 bases, and 7 bases lay between the germline ends. CDR1 LGHDT and CDR2 YNNKEL come from the germline V gene (reference sequence). The CDR3 runs to 13 residues. The CDR3 DNA follows: TGTGCCAGCAGCCAGAGAAGTAACACTGAAGCTTTCTTT. The encoded protein is CASSQRSNTEAFF.

The chain recombines TRBV4-2 with TRBJ2-2; the D is unclear. The CDR3 length is 15 residues. Germline V gene data show CDR1 as LGHNA and CDR2 as YNFKEQ. Trimming stripped 1 base from V and 3 bases from J, with 9 bases between. The chain's CDR3 is CASSQVERDTGELFF. CDR3 coding DNA: TGTGCCAGCAGCCAAGTTGAACGGGACACCGGGGAGCTGTTTTTT.

There are a few counts of this clone. The chain couples TRBV12-3 or TRBV12-4 to TRBJ2-2; 9 bases map to TRBD1. CDR3 length: 13 amino acids. V shed 8 bases and J 6 bases; nucleotides not matched to a gene: 4. Written as DNA, the CDR3 is TGTGCCAGCCACAGGGGGCTGTCCGGGGAGCTGTTTTTT. Translation: CASHRGLSGELFF.

The chain employs TRBV4-1 and TRBJ2-1; D is perhaps TRBD2 (5 bases). The germline V gene has CDR1 MGHRA and CDR2 YSYEKL. The CDR3 length is 15 residues. Trimming took 0 bases from V and 7 from J, leaving 13 bases between them. CDR3 in DNA: TGCGCCAGCAGCCAAGATCGAGGGCCGGGGAATGAGCAGTTCTTC. Its protein product is CASSQDRGPGNEQFF.

J is TRBJ2-2 and V is TRBV6-6, with TRBD1 as a possible D gene (6 bases). Trimming cost V 4 bases and J 7 bases, with 7 bases left between them. This CDR3 has 12 amino acids. The germline V gene encodes CDR1 MNHNY and CDR2 SVGAGI (reference sequence). DNA of the CDR3: TGTGCCAGCAGTTTACAGGGCGGGGAGCTGTTTTTT. Residues: CASSLQGGELFF.

The J gene is TRBJ2-1, the V gene TRBV28, with TRBD2 matching over 9 bases. The CDR3 runs 13 residues. Germline-derived CDR1 and CDR2 are MDHEN and SYDVKM. V gave up 8 bases and J gave up 7 bases; unmatched junction bases: 6. The CDR3 sequence: CASVSGGWNEQFF. The CDR3 nucleotides are TGTGCCAGCGTTAGCGGGGGATGGAATGAGCAGTTCTTC.

This clone came up a few times. V is TRBV19 and J is TRBJ2-1; 14 bases are shared with TRBD2. V shed 6 bases, J shed 7 bases, and the junction held 8 bases outside the gene matches. CDR1 is LNHDA, CDR2 SQIVND, per germline (reference sequence). This CDR3 has 16 residues. The DNA for the CDR3 is TGTGCCAGTAGCGCTTCCGGGACTAGCGGGAGAAATGAGCAGTTCTTC. Translation gives CASSASGTSGRNEQFF.

This clone was counted once. The DNA of the CDR3 is TGTGCCAGCAGTTCCCGACTAGCGGCAAATGAGCAGTTCTTC. Its translation is CASSSRLAANEQFF. The chain has TRBV6-5 and TRBJ2-1; TRBD2 matches at 9 bases. The CDR3 sequence is 14 residues long. Unmatched junction bases numbered 5, after V lost 4 bases and J lost 7 bases. CDR1 and CDR2 (germline): MNHEY, SVGAGI.

A remark on this clone: Other DNA sequences in this sample translate to the same CDR3. J is TRBJ1-5 and V is TRBV19; D not certain. The germline V gene encodes CDR1 LNHDA and CDR2 SQIVND (reference sequence). The CDR3 runs to 12 residues. V was clipped by 4 bases and J by 2 bases, with 3 bases between them. CDR3 loop: CASSRGNQPQHF. The CDR3, as DNA: TGTGCCAGTAGTAGAGGCAATCAGCCCCAGCATTTT.

V usage is TRBV28 and J usage is TRBJ2-7, with 9 bases fitting TRBD1. Germline V gene sequence: CDR1 MDHEN, CDR2 SYDVKM. J was trimmed by 6 bases and V by 6 bases; bases with no gene match: 3. CDR3 length equals 12 residues. CDR3 sequence reads: CASSRDRVEQYF. The DNA for the CDR3 is TGTGCCAGCAGCAGGGACAGGGTCGAGCAGTACTTC.

In its sample, this clone was seen a few times. The chain uses TRBV6-2 or TRBV6-3 and TRBJ1-4, with D perhaps TRBD1 (6 bases). CDR3 length: 15 residues. The V and J ends lost 5 bases and 7 bases respectively, with 17 bases between them. CDR1 MNHEY and CDR2 SVGEGT come from the germline V gene. The CDR3 DNA reads as TGTGCCAGCAGTCGACTGAGCAACAGGGTTGAAAAACTGTTTTTT. This encodes CASSRLSNRVEKLFF.

The chain is built from TRBV7-2 and TRBJ2-1; D perhaps matches TRBD1 (6 bases). The germline V gene encodes CDR1 SGHTA and CDR2 FQGNSA. V lost 3 bases to trimming and J lost 10 bases, with 7 bases between them. The CDR3 contains 11 residues. The DNA for the CDR3 is TGTGCCAGCAGCTTCGGACAGGAGCAGTTCTTC. Encoded protein: CASSFGQEQFF.

The chain couples TRBV7-2 to TRBJ2-1; 8 positions match TRBD2. Germline V lookup: CDR1 SGHTA, CDR2 FQGNSA. The length of the CDR3 is 15 residues. J gave up 7 bases and V 2 bases, and 7 bases lay outside the gene matches. The chain's CDR3 is CASSLTQRERNEQFF. CDR3 nucleotide sequence: TGTGCCAGCAGCTTAACACAGCGGGAGAGGAATGAGCAGTTCTTC.

CDR3 bases: TGTGCCAGCAGCTTAGGGTACAGTTCCTACGAGCAGTACTTC. Translated, it gives CASSLGYSSYEQYF. The chain uses TRBV11-2 and TRBJ2-7; D is unresolved. Germline V gene lookup returns CDR1 SGHAT and CDR2 FQNNGV. The germline V and J ends were trimmed by 1 base and 1 base, with 8 bases remaining between them. The CDR3 runs to 14 residues.

The chain has TRBV6-5 and TRBJ2-5, with TRBD1 matching 7 bases. Losses at the gene ends were 5 bases for V and 1 base for J; bases not matched to a gene: 1. The CDR3 runs to 13 residues. Per the germline V gene, CDR1 is MNHEY and CDR2 is SVGAGI. The CDR3 spells CASSRDSQETQYF. The CDR3, as DNA: TGTGCCAGCAGTCGGGACAGCCAAGAGACCCAGTACTTC.